The 24 T cell receptor beta chains below come from one sample, sequenced in a study of CD8 T cells in ankylosing spondylitis. Study-level results: Made up of eight or nine highly homologous variants, a TCR beta motif appeared characteristic of ankylosing spondylitis blood.

These receptors are not linked to any known antigen. TCRdb re-analysed the 5' RACE reads in MiXCR, keeping a single row per CDR3 protein. The data contain fewer than 500,000 distinct CDR3 sequences, 20% to 25% of them singletons. The specimen was blood, either unsorted or a sorted T cell fraction (not recorded which). Receptor source: a male donor with ankylosing spondylitis.

This clonotype was picked up a small number of times. The chain combines TRBV29-1 with TRBJ2-7; D not resolved. Germline CDR1 and CDR2: SQVTM and ANQGSEA. Trimming cost V 1 base and J 2 bases, with 9 bases left between them. The CDR3 is 13 residues long. DNA of the CDR3: TGCAGCGTTGAAGTGGGCGGCCCCTACGAGCAGTACTTC. Protein: CSVEVGGPYEQYF.

This clonotype occurred a few times. The chain uses TRBV14 and TRBJ2-3; possibly TRBD1 for D (6 bases). The CDR3 is made up of 14 amino acids. V gave up 6 bases and J gave up 1 base, with 11 bases separating them. Per germline, CDR1 SGHDN and CDR2 FVKESK. In DNA form, the CDR3 reads TGTGCCAGCAGTCGAAGACAGGGCACAGATACGCAGTATTTT. It yields the protein CASSRRQGTDTQYF.

This clonotype was seen more than once but under ten times. The chain links TRBV4-1 to TRBJ2-7; D may match TRBD1 or TRBD2 (5 bases each). The V end lost 2 bases, the J end lost 2 bases, and 13 bases lay between the germline ends. Per the germline V gene, CDR1 is MGHRA and CDR2 is YSYEKL. The CDR3 loop spans 15 amino acids. The chain's CDR3 is CASSQPRDRPYEQYF. CDR3 DNA: TGCGCCAGCAGCCAACCACGGGACCGTCCCTACGAGCAGTACTTC.

A few counts support this clonotype. This chain links TRBV12-3 or TRBV12-4 with TRBJ2-1; 7 positions agree with TRBD1. CDR3 size: 15 residues. The V gene end was trimmed by 6 bases and the J gene end by 3 bases; junction bases not matched to a gene: 8. Written as DNA, the CDR3 is TGTGCCAGCAGACCAACAGGGGTACACTACAATGAGCAGTTCTTC. Protein: CASRPTGVHYNEQFF.

V is TRBV2 and J is TRBJ1-2, with TRBD1 matching 8 bases. Per the germline V gene, CDR1 is SNHLY and CDR2 is FYNNEI. Losses at the gene ends were 6 bases for V and 4 bases for J; bases not matched to a gene: 10. The CDR3 extends over 15 amino acids. CDR3 region: CASRARTGIFYGYTF. DNA of the CDR3: TGTGCCAGCAGGGCCCGGACAGGGATATTCTATGGCTACACCTTC.

The V and J genes are TRBV7-9 and TRBJ1-5, with D maybe TRBD1 (5 bases). V dropped 3 bases and J dropped 3 bases, with 9 bases sitting between them. The CDR3 loop spans 14 amino acids. Germline loops: CDR1 SEHNR, CDR2 FQNEAQ (reference sequence). CDR3 nucleotide sequence: TGTGCCAGCAGCTTTGGGGGGATCAATCAGCCCCAGCATTTT. Protein sequence: CASSFGGINQPQHF.

This clonotype was detected a few times. The CDR3 nucleotides are TGCAGTGCTAGAGTTATACAGGGGGCTAAGACCCAGTACTTC. Its translation: CSARVIQGAKTQYF. The J gene is TRBJ2-5, the V gene TRBV20-1, with TRBD1 matching over 9 bases. Germline V gene sequence: CDR1 DFQATT, CDR2 SNEGSKA (reference sequence). V lost 1 base to trimming and J lost 6 bases; unmatched junction nucleotides: 6. This CDR3 is 14 amino acids long.

There are a few counts of this clonotype. CDR3 in amino acids: CATSMGGGTVGELFF. In nucleotides, the CDR3 is TGTGCCACCAGCATGGGGGGGGGAACGGTCGGGGAGCTGTTTTTT. The chain links TRBV15 to TRBJ2-2; 7 positions match TRBD2. The CDR3 consists of 15 residues. Trimming took 4 bases from V and 7 from J; bases not matched to a gene: 9. Per the germline V gene, CDR1 is LNHNV and CDR2 is YYDKDF (reference sequence).

This chain uses TRBV19 with TRBJ1-5, with TRBD1 matching over 8 bases. V lost 0 bases, J lost 6 bases, and 7 bases stayed unmatched. From germline, CDR1 is LNHDA and CDR2 SQIVND (reference sequence). This CDR3 is 16 amino acids long. Written as DNA, the CDR3 is TGTGCCAGTAGTATAGATCAAGCAGGGGGCCTTCAGCCCCAGCATTTT. Residues: CASSIDQAGGLQPQHF.

The gene calls are TRBV7-6 and TRBJ2-3; no reliable D call. Germline V CDR1 and CDR2: SGHVS, FNYEAQ. The CDR3 is 17 residues long. V dropped 5 bases and J dropped 0 bases, with 18 bases sitting between them. The CDR3 sequence: CASSPQGQLMSTDTQYF. The CDR3 DNA reads as TGTGCCAGCAGCCCCCAAGGCCAACTAATGAGCACAGATACGCAGTATTTT. The full variable domain, completed using reference TRBV7-6 and TRBJ2-3, is GAGVSQSPRYKVTKRGQDVALRCDPISGHVSLYWYRQALGQGPEFLTYFNYEAQQDKSGLPNDRFSAERPEGSISTLTIQRTEQRDSAMYRCASSPQGQLMSTDTQYFGPGTRLTVL.

This clonotype has a handful of counts. The J gene is TRBJ2-5, the V gene TRBV24-1; 11 bases agree with TRBD1. The ends lost 3 bases at V and 5 bases at J; junction bases unmatched: 10. The CDR3 loop spans 17 amino acids. Germline assignment: CDR1 KGHDR and CDR2 SFDVKD. CDR3 sequence reads: CATSDRTGGFVSETQYF. Here the CDR3 DNA reads TGTGCCACCAGTGATAGGACAGGGGGCTTTGTTTCCGAGACCCAGTACTTC.

This clonotype was detected many times. V and J are TRBV12-3 or TRBV12-4 and TRBJ1-1, with D possibly matching TRBD1 (5 bases). The V and J ends lost 4 bases and 1 base respectively, with 10 bases between them. The length of the CDR3 is 14 residues. In DNA form, the CDR3 reads TGTGCCAGCAGTTGGCAGGGACCGAACACTGAAGCTTTCTTT. Translation gives CASSWQGPNTEAFF.

This clonotype appeared a few times. This sequence joins TRBV7-9 and TRBJ2-5, with D hard to call. With 4 bases removed from V and 10 bases from J, the gap between germline ends came to 13 bases. Looked up from germline, CDR1 is SEHNR and CDR2 is FQNEAQ (reference sequence). The CDR3 loop spans 12 amino acids. The CDR3: CASSSSYSHQYF. The CDR3 DNA sequence: TGTGCCAGCAGCTCCTCTTACTCCCACCAGTACTTC.

This clonotype was seen a handful of times. The rearrangement joins TRBV11-2 to TRBJ1-3; maybe TRBD1 (5 bases). CDR1 is SGHAT, CDR2 FQNNGV, per germline. Trimming cost V 5 bases and J 4 bases, with 15 bases left between them. The CDR3 has 15 amino acids. The CDR3 bases are TGTGCCAGCAGCATCAGGAGGGGCTCCGGAAACACCATATATTTT. Residues: CASSIRRGSGNTIYF.

This clonotype has only a few counts. The chain is built from TRBV3-1 and TRBJ2-5; the D gene is possibly TRBD2 (7 bases). V lost 4 bases and J lost 2, with 14 bases in between. The CDR3 sequence is 15 residues long. From germline, CDR1 is LGHDT and CDR2 YNNKEL (reference sequence). The CDR3 bases are TGTGCCAGCAGCCGGGAAGGGGGGGGACAAGAGACCCAGTACTTC. Translation gives CASSREGGGQETQYF.

Only a few counts were recorded for this clonotype. The chain couples TRBV6-5 to TRBJ1-1; D uncertain. V was cut by 2 bases and J by 0 bases, with 7 bases left in between. CDR3 size: 14 residues. Germline V gene data show CDR1 as MNHEY and CDR2 as SVGAGI. The chain's CDR3 is CASSYEPVNTEAFF. The CDR3 nucleotides are TGTGCCAGCAGTTACGAACCGGTGAACACTGAAGCTTTCTTT.

The gene calls are TRBV6-1 and TRBJ2-3, with unresolved D. There are 13 residues in the CDR3. Trimming took 6 bases from V and 0 from J, leaving 7 bases between them. Germline assignment: CDR1 MNHNS and CDR2 SASEGT. In DNA form, the CDR3 reads TGTGCCAGCAGACTTCCTAGCACAGATACGCAGTATTTT. It yields the protein CASRLPSTDTQYF.

This clonotype was seen a few times. The chain has TRBV29-1 and TRBJ2-5; TRBD2 is a possible D gene (5 bases). CDR1 and CDR2 (germline): SQVTM, ANQGSEA. Trimming shortened V by 0 bases and J by 5 bases, and 10 bases separated the two germline ends. CDR3 size: 13 residues. The CDR3 sequence: CSVEERARETQYF. The CDR3 DNA reads TGCAGCGTTGAAGAGAGGGCGCGGGAGACCCAGTACTTC.

The V and J genes are TRBV12-3 or TRBV12-4 and TRBJ2-5; TRBD2 agrees at 13 bases. V shed 5 bases and J 7 bases; nucleotides not matched to a gene: 7. The CDR3 is made up of 15 amino acids. CDR3 nucleotides: TGTGCCAGCAGTCCTCGGACTAGCGGGAGTGGGACCCAGTACTTC. Translating it yields CASSPRTSGSGTQYF.

The chain is built from TRBV29-1 and TRBJ2-3; D ambiguous. The V gene's germline CDR1 is SQVTM and CDR2 ANQGSEA. CDR3 size: 11 residues. With 2 bases removed from V and 6 bases from J, the gap between germline ends came to 6 bases. CDR3 in DNA: TGCAGCGTTGAATTTGGGGATACGCAGTATTTT. The encoded protein is CSVEFGDTQYF.

This clonotype was seen a few times. One end of the junction is discordant with germline, which a read error may explain. The chain has TRBV2 and TRBJ1-2; no definite D call. The CDR3 extends over 10 amino acids. Germline V lookup: CDR1 SNHLY, CDR2 FYNNEI. The chain's CDR3 is CASSVTRNLF. The CDR3 nucleotides are TGTGCCAGCAGCGTCACCAGGAACCTCTTC.

This clonotype was picked up a small number of times. The chain has TRBV6-1 and TRBJ2-5; D is possibly TRBD1 or TRBD2 (5 bases each). This CDR3 is built from 13 residues. The V gene lost 6 bases and the J gene lost 5 bases, with 13 bases spanning the gap. The germline V gene has CDR1 MNHNS and CDR2 SASEGT. CDR3 sequence: CASRRTWGETQYF. CDR3 bases: TGTGCCAGCAGAAGGACTTGGGGGGAGACCCAGTACTTC.

This clonotype was observed a handful of times. This chain joins TRBV20-1 and TRBJ2-5, with TRBD2 matching over 9 bases. After removal of 3 bases from V and 5 bases from J, the junction contained 4 bases not matched to a gene. Germline V CDR1 and CDR2: DFQATT, SNEGSKA (reference sequence). The length of the CDR3 is 13 residues. CDR3 region: CSARLAGRETQYF. The CDR3 DNA reads TGCAGTGCTAGGCTAGCGGGAAGGGAGACCCAGTACTTC.

The chain has TRBV19 and TRBJ2-1, with TRBD1 as a possible D gene (5 bases). The CDR3 consists of 17 residues. CDR1 is LNHDA, CDR2 SQIVND, per germline (reference sequence). Deletions cut 4 bases from V and 0 bases from J, with 16 bases between. The CDR3 loop is CASSTGPQGISYNEQFF. The CDR3 nucleotides read TGTGCCAGTAGTACGGGTCCCCAGGGCATCTCCTACAATGAGCAGTTCTTC.